This TCR beta chain was observed in a study of cytomegalovirus exposure and HLA in healthy donors. This clone was observed once. The CDR3 sequence is 18 residues long. In germline, CDR1 is MGHRA, CDR2 YSYEKL. J lost 2 bases, V lost 4 bases, and 15 bases had no gene match. PCR employed 60 Vbeta and 13 Jbeta primers. The table came from immunoSEQ multiplex PCR; TCRdb's copy has only in-frame clones and leaves some out. The repertoire includes approximately 100,000 clones, roughly 84% of them detected once, and 1.2% sits in the top ten. Specimen: PBMCs. The sequence came from a woman in her late teens or twenties in good health and CMV-seronegative. This sequence joins TRBV4-1 and TRBJ2-5; the match to TRBD2 covers 8 bases. The CDR3 region is CASSPSRTGRGGQETQYF. DNA for the CDR3: TGCGCCAGCAGCCCTAGCCGTACGGGACGGGGGGGGCAAGAGACCCAGTACTTC.